This TCR beta chain was found in a study of CD8 T cells in seronegative destructive rheumatoid arthritis (dated by TCRdb to about 2020). Regarding the research as a whole: Most of the eight CND-RA patients were receiving biological drugs at sampling. Rather than undergoing new sequencing, the seropositive RA, seronegative RA and healthy control comparison cohorts were drawn from an earlier published TCRbeta dataset. Researchers compared peripheral CD8+ TCRbeta repertoires from patients with CCP-negative destructive rheumatoid arthritis (CND-RA) against repertoires from newly diagnosed seropositive RA, seronegative RA and healthy controls.

For CDR1 and CDR2, the germline V gene (reference sequence) lists SEHNR and FQNEAQ. From cysteine to phenylalanine, the CDR3 is 15 amino acids long. CDR3 DNA only is kept here, 45 bases in frame from base 1. For this chain, trimming is 5 bases at the V end and 8 bases at the J end, and the number of junction bases without a gene match is 9. Genomic DNA from CD8+ cells was used for TCRbeta sequencing, which was performed according to the manufacturer's instructions. A genomics technology centre in Finland performed the TCRbeta sequencing with the immunoSEQ assay. From the authors' description of their analysis: Clonotype tables generated by the immunoSEQ preprocessing pipeline were converted into VDJtools format, and non-productive clonotypes were filtered out. Samples with fewer than 10,000 reads were excluded, the remaining samples were subsampled to 10,000 reads, and most of the eight CND-RA samples met this threshold. Using the VDJtools CalcDiversityStats function on data subsampled to 10,000 reads, the Shannon-Wiener, Simpson and clonality indices were calculated. To infer antigen specificity, non-singleton TCRbeta clonotypes were hard-matched against VDJdb, with no mismatches permitted. CDR3 sequences that differed by a single amino acid (Hamming distance 1) were grouped into clusters that potentially share antigen targets. Group enrichment of public clonotypes was tested with one-sided Fisher's exact tests after groups were resampled to six samples, with the procedure repeated ten times. Entries here come from immuneACCESS through TCRdb and include only in-frame sequences with V and J called. Some clones fail to appear in such tables; in the studies checked, an unresolved V gene covers under half of the shortfall, and the cause of the remainder is unknown. V and J calls and clone size follow that table, whereas D and trimming were derived from the DNA. The sample contains 10,000 to 15,000 clones, around 83% of them found a single time. Clones ranked in the top ten supply approximately 26% of the sample.

General findings and caveats noted by the study authors: After adjusting for age, CND-RA patients appeared to have less diverse, more clonal CD8+ TCRbeta repertoires than other RA subtypes. Across the roughly 120,000 clonotypes tested, no public clonotype enrichment survived Benjamini-Hochberg correction. The small size of the CND-RA cohort was noted as a limitation of the study. Because diagnostic samples were lacking, the TCR repertoire differences may partly reflect years of poor disease control rather than having been present at onset. More CMV-reactive and fewer influenza A-reactive CD8+ TCRbeta sequences were observed in CND-RA repertoires than in controls and other RA subtypes. CND-RA patients appeared to carry a distinct set of enriched public clonotypes, which the authors read as support for a separate disease subset.

Note on this clone: Its antigen is still unknown. Base qualities are missing; no much larger clone stands one base away.

The CND-RA patients tested negative on the clinical CCP2 antibody test, and joint destruction in these patients kept progressing despite active therapy. All CND-RA patients were characterized by typical joint destruction in wrists and ankles and by failure of conventional anti-rheumatic therapy. Instead of being sampled at diagnosis, CND-RA patients were sampled after long disease histories, which in several cases spanned decades. Each patient provided about 47 millilitres of EDTA-anticoagulated peripheral blood. Ficoll-Paque PLUS density gradient separation was used to isolate peripheral blood mononuclear cells. AutoMACS magnetic bead positive selection was used to isolate CD8+ cells from fresh or cryopreserved PBMCs, and purity was verified by flow cytometry. Genomic DNA was extracted using Nucleospin Tissue or Tissue XS kits and then quantified on a Qubit 2.0 fluorometer.

This receptor chain uses TRBV7-9 and TRBJ2-1; 10 central bases correspond to TRBD2. The source material was CD8+ T cells from blood. This sequence originates from a woman aged 30-55 years with seronegative destructive rheumatoid arthritis. The sequence in DNA is TGTGCCAGCAGCCCAATAGCGGGGGGCCTCGATGAGCAGTTCTTC. Its amino acids are CASSPIAGGLDEQFF.